Listed below are T cell receptor beta chains from one sample, sequenced in a study of T cell repertoires in cytomegalovirus infection. MiXCR, run by TCRdb on the reads, gives a single entry per CDR3 protein. The sample includes about 200,000 distinct CDR3 sequences, 9.5% seen only once; the top ten take roughly 5%. Sequencing was carried out using PBMCs. The receptors were sampled from a human donor in good health (CMV status not recorded). Some clones in this sample may be carry-over from other donors' samples. Each CDR3 is given with its conserved first and last residue. Each record gives: J gene, V gene, D gene, clone size, CDR3 protein, CDR3 DNA. D genes are given only for firm matches. The listing skips clone size in some rows; elsewhere it reads once, few, many or a size class.

>TRBJ2-1|TRBV28|TRBD2|.
CASSSLDSGGYNEQFF
TGTGCCAGCAGTTCCCTCGACAGCGGGGGTTACAATGAGCAGTTCTTC
>TRBJ2-3|TRBV5-4|TRBD2|many
CASRTTSANTDTQYF
TGTGCCAGCAGAACGACTAGCGCCAACACAGATACGCAGTATTTT
>TRBJ2-5|TRBV28|.|many
CASSLAGAAGETQYF
TGTGCCAGCAGTTTGGCAGGAGCCGCGGGAGAGACCCAGTACTTC
>TRBJ1-5|TRBV19|TRBD1|many
CASSTTGGLNQPQHF
TGTGCCAGTAGCACGACAGGGGGTCTCAATCAGCCCCAGCATTTT
>TRBJ2-1|TRBV28|TRBD1|many
CASSGRGLGDEQFF
TGTGCCAGCAGTGGAAGGGGGCTTGGCGATGAGCAGTTCTTC
>TRBJ2-7|TRBV7-2|TRBD2|many
CASSARLAGAPADQQYF
TGTGCCAGCAGCGCACGACTAGCGGGGGCCCCCGCGGATCAGCAGTACTTC
>TRBJ2-7|TRBV4-1|TRBD1|many
CASSQVMTRTGANPTYEQYF
TGCGCCAGCAGCCAAGTTATGACCCGGACAGGGGCCAACCCCACCTACGAGCAGTACTTC
>TRBJ2-1|TRBV9|TRBD2|.
CASSVQGLAGEYNEQFF
TGTGCCAGCAGCGTACAGGGACTAGCGGGAGAATACAATGAGCAGTTCTTC
>TRBJ1-1|TRBV6-6|.|many
CASSRRRARGSVNTEAFF
TGTGCCAGCTCTCGGCGCCGGGCCAGAGGATCGGTGAACACTGAAGCTTTCTTT
>TRBJ2-7|TRBV7-6|TRBD1|many
CASSHGQDYEQYF
TGTGCCAGCAGCCATGGACAGGACTACGAGCAGTACTTC
>TRBJ2-1|TRBV7-2|.|many
CASSLGGSVDEQFF
TGTGCCAGCAGCTTAGGCGGTTCTGTCGATGAGCAGTTCTTC
>TRBJ2-7|TRBV7-2|TRBD2|many
CASSLEVSGDYEQYF
TGTGCCAGCAGCTTAGAGGTTAGCGGGGACTACGAGCAGTACTTC
>TRBJ2-1|TRBV30|TRBD2|.
CAWSETSPAYNEQFF
TGTGCCTGGAGCGAGACTAGCCCAGCTTACAATGAGCAGTTCTTC
>TRBJ1-1|TRBV20-1|.|.
CSARDRMGRGTEAFF
TGCAGTGCTAGAGATAGGATGGGAAGGGGTACTGAAGCTTTCTTT
>TRBJ2-2|TRBV12-3/TRBV12-4|.|many
CASSQQYTGELFF
TGTGCCAGCAGTCAGCAGTACACCGGGGAGCTGTTTTTT
>TRBJ2-7|TRBV6-5|.|few
CASKRGGTYEQYF
TGTGCCAGCAAGAGGGGCGGGACCTACGAGCAGTACTTC
>TRBJ2-1|TRBV7-2|TRBD2|many
CASSWRLAGAYNEQFF
TGTGCCAGCAGCTGGAGACTAGCGGGGGCCTACAATGAGCAGTTCTTC
>TRBJ1-2|TRBV20-1|.|.
CSARGGALSGYTF
TGCAGTGCTAGGGGGGGGGCCCTGTCGGGCTACACCTTC
>TRBJ2-3|TRBV6-2/TRBV6-3|TRBD1|many
CASRGQGGDTQYF
TGTGCCAGCAGAGGACAGGGGGGGGATACGCAGTATTTT
>TRBJ2-1|TRBV6-2/TRBV6-3|TRBD2|few
CASSYSVLAGGHEQFF
TGTGCCAGCAGTTACTCGGTACTAGCGGGGGGGCATGAGCAGTTCTTC
>TRBJ1-1|TRBV19|.|.
CASSIQGTNTEAFF
TGTGCCAGTAGTATTCAGGGAACGAACACTGAAGCTTTCTTT
>TRBJ2-5|TRBV12-3/TRBV12-4|TRBD2|many
CASSPGTGGLAGGQETQYF
TGTGCCAGCAGTCCCGGGACTGGAGGACTAGCGGGGGGCCAAGAGACCCAGTACTTC
>TRBJ1-5|TRBV25-1|.|many
CASSDQPQHF
TGTGCCAGCAGTGACCAGCCCCAGCATTTT
>TRBJ1-4|TRBV25-1|.|.
CASSVGSAAEKLFF
TGTGCCAGCAGTGTGGGCTCAGCTGCCGAAAAACTGTTTTTT
>TRBJ1-5|TRBV7-2|TRBD1|many
CASSPGQGNQPQHF
TGTGCCAGCAGCCCAGGACAGGGAAATCAGCCCCAGCATTTT
>TRBJ2-5|TRBV20-1|.|few
CSARVRGLSETQYF
TGCAGTGCTAGAGTAAGGGGTCTTAGTGAGACCCAGTACTTC
>TRBJ2-7|TRBV7-2|.|many
CASSAGRSSYEQYF
TGTGCCAGCAGCGCGGGACGGAGCTCCTACGAGCAGTACTTC
>TRBJ1-1|TRBV20-1|.|.
CSAPSLGGSTEAFF
TGCAGTGCTCCCTCTCTGGGGGGGTCGACTGAAGCTTTCTTT
>TRBJ2-3|TRBV19|.|many
CASSNTITDTQYF
TGTGCCAGTAGTAACACCATCACAGATACGCAGTATTTT
>TRBJ2-1|TRBV5-4|.|.
CASSVTDNEQFF
TGTGCCAGCAGCGTCACGGATAATGAGCAGTTCTTC
>TRBJ2-2|TRBV20-1|.|few
CSARDLPPPRELFF
TGCAGTGCTAGAGACCTGCCTCCGCCGCGGGAGCTGTTTTTT
>TRBJ2-2|TRBV20-1|.|few
CSASSGAQGTGELFF
TGCAGTGCTAGTAGTGGGGCCCAGGGCACCGGGGAGCTGTTTTTT
>TRBJ1-3|TRBV10-3|.|.
CAIKDSRNTIYF
TGTGCCATCAAGGACAGCAGAAACACCATATATTTT
>TRBJ2-3|TRBV10-3|.|.
CAITETPASTDTQYF
TGTGCCATCACAGAGACACCCGCTAGCACAGATACGCAGTATTTT
>TRBJ2-7|TRBV28|.|.
CASSFIAGIGLKQYF
TGTGCCAGCAGTTTTATAGCAGGGATAGGTCTGAAGCAGTACTTC
>TRBJ2-3|TRBV19|TRBD2|.
CASSITGLDQDTQYF
TGTGCCAGTAGTATAACGGGACTAGATCAAGATACGCAGTATTTT
>TRBJ2-1|TRBV29-1|TRBD2|.
CSVEWVAGVHNEQFF
TGCAGCGTTGAATGGGTAGCGGGAGTCCACAATGAGCAGTTCTTC
>TRBJ2-6|TRBV11-2|TRBD1|few
CASSTYTGTGGSGANVLTF
TGTGCCAGCAGCACCTACACTGGGACAGGGGGCTCTGGGGCCAACGTCCTGACTTTC
>TRBJ2-1|TRBV5-6|.|.
CASSAELEQFF
TGTGCCAGCAGCGCGGAGCTTGAGCAGTTCTTC
>TRBJ2-7|TRBV29-1|.|many
CSVVGDFYEQYF
TGCAGCGTTGTTGGGGATTTCTACGAGCAGTACTTC
>TRBJ1-1|TRBV7-4|.|few
CASSPAGRLEAFF
TGTGCCAGCAGCCCGGCGGGGCGGCTTGAAGCTTTCTTT
>TRBJ1-2|TRBV4-3|TRBD1|many
CASSRTGVNYGYTF
TGCGCCAGCAGCCGGACAGGGGTGAACTATGGCTACACCTTC
>TRBJ1-2|TRBV7-2|.|many
CASSSLAGQEEEGYTF
TGTGCCAGCAGCTCCCTGGCGGGGCAGGAAGAGGAGGGCTACACCTTC
>TRBJ1-2|TRBV12-3/TRBV12-4|.|few
CASSPGRARGGYTF
TGTGCCAGCAGTCCAGGAAGGGCAAGAGGAGGCTACACCTTC
>TRBJ2-3|TRBV7-2|.|many
CASSLDSPTTDTQYF
TGTGCCAGCAGCTTAGACAGCCCAACCACAGATACGCAGTATTTT
>TRBJ2-3|TRBV6-2/TRBV6-3|.|many
CASSHSRTGTDTQYF
TGTGCCAGCAGTCACTCCCGGACTGGCACAGATACGCAGTATTTT
>TRBJ2-2|TRBV11-2|TRBD1|.
CASSLDRVPGELFF
TGTGCCAGCAGCCTCGACAGGGTCCCCGGGGAGCTGTTTTTT
>TRBJ1-1|TRBV6-2/TRBV6-3|.|many
CASSVIPTEAFF
TGTGCCAGCAGCGTAATTCCCACTGAAGCTTTCTTT
>TRBJ1-3|TRBV7-8|.|many
CASSLGPSGNTIYF
TGTGCCAGCAGCTTAGGTCCCTCTGGAAACACCATATATTTT
>TRBJ2-6|TRBV6-5|.|few
CASSNTAGANVLTF
TGTGCCAGCAGTAACACGGCGGGGGCCAACGTCCTGACTTTC
>TRBJ2-5|TRBV7-9|.|many
CASSHETQYF
TGTGCCAGCAGTCATGAGACCCAGTACTTC
>TRBJ2-5|TRBV7-2|TRBD2|many
CASSFRTSGKGETQYF
TGTGCCAGCAGCTTTCGGACTAGCGGGAAAGGGGAGACCCAGTACTTC
>TRBJ2-3|TRBV7-6|TRBD2|many
CASSLTGGGRTDTQYF
TGTGCCAGCAGCTTAACGGGCGGGGGACGCACAGATACGCAGTATTTT
>TRBJ2-7|TRBV25-1|.|many
CASSELLDGVMYF
TGTGCCAGCAGTGAATTGTTGGACGGCGTAATGTACTTC
>TRBJ1-6|TRBV2|TRBD1|.
CASSWDRGNSPLHF
TGTGCCAGCAGTTGGGACAGGGGGAATTCACCCCTCCACTTT